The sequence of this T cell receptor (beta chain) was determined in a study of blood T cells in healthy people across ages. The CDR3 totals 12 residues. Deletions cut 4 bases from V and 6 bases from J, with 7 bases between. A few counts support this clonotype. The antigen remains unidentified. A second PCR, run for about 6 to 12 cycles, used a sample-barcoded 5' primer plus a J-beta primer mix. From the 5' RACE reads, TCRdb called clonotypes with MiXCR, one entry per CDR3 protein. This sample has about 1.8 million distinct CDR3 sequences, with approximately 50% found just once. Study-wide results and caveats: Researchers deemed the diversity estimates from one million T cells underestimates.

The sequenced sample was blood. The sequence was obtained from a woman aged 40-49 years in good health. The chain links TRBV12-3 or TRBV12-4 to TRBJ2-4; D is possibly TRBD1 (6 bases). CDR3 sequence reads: CASSSTGNIQYF. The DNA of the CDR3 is TGTGCCAGCAGTTCGACAGGAAACATTCAGTACTTC.